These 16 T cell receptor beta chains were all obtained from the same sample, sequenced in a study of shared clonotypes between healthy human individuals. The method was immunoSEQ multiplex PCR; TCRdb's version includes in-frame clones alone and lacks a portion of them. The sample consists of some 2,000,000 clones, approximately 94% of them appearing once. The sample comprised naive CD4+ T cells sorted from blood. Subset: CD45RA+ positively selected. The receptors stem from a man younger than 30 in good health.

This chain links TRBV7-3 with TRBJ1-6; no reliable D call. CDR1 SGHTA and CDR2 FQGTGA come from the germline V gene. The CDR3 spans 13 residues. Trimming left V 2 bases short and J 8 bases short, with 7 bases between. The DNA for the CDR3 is TGTGCCAGCAGCTTAGTAGATTATTCACCCCTCCACTTT. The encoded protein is CASSLVDYSPLHF.

The CDR3 DNA is TGTGCCAGCAGCCCTCGGACTAGCGGGGGGCACCTCGAGCAGTTCTTC. The encoded protein is CASSPRTSGGHLEQFF. The chain recombines TRBV11-2 with TRBJ2-1, with 14 bases lining up with TRBD2. CDR1 and CDR2 from the germline V gene are SGHAT and FQNNGV. The CDR3 is 16 amino acids. The ends lost 5 bases at V and 10 bases at J; junction bases unmatched: 10.

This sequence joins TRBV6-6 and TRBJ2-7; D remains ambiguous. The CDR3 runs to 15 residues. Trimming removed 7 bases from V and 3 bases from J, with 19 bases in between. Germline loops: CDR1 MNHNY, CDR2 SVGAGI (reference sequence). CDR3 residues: CASTQGRASYYEQYF. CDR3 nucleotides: TGTGCCAGCACACAAGGCCGGGCATCCTACTACGAGCAGTACTTC.

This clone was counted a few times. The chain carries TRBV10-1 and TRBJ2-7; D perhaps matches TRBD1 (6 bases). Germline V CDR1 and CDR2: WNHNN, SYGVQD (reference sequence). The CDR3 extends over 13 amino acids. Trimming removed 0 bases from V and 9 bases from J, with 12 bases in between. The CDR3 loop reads CASSESTGQGQYF. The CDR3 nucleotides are TGCGCCAGCAGTGAGTCCACAGGGCAGGGGCAGTACTTC.

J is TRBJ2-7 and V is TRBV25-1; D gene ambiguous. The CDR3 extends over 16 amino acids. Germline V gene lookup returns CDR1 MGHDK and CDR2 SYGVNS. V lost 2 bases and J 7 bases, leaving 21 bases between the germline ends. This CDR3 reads CASSERSVRDLGEQYF. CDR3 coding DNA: TGTGCCAGCAGTGAACGATCGGTCCGCGATTTAGGGGAGCAGTACTTC.

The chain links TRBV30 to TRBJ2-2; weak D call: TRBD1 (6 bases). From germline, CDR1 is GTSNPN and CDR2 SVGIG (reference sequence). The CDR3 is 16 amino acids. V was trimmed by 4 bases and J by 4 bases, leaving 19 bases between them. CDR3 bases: TGTGCCTGGAATACCCTCTTACCCAGGGGCACCGGGGAGCTGTTTTTT. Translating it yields CAWNTLLPRGTGELFF. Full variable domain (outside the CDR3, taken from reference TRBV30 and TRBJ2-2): SQTIHQWPATLVQPVGSPLSLECTVEGTSNPNLYWYRQAAGRGLQLLFYSVGIGQISSEVPQNLSASRPQDRQFILSSKKLLLSDSGFYLCAWNTLLPRGTGELFFGEGSRLTVL.

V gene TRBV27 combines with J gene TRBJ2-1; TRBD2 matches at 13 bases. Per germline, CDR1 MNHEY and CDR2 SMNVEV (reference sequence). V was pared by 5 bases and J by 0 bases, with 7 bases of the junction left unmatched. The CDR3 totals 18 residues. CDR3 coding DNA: TGTGCCAGCAGTAAGGGACTAGCGGGGAAGGACTCCTACAATGAGCAGTTCTTC. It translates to CASSKGLAGKDSYNEQFF.

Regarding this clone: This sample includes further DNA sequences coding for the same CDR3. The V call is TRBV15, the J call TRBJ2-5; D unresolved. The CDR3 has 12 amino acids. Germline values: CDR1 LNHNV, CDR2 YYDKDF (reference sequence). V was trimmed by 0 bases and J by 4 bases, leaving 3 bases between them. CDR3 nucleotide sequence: TGTGCCACCAGCAGAGAAGGAGAGACCCAGTACTTC. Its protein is CATSREGETQYF.

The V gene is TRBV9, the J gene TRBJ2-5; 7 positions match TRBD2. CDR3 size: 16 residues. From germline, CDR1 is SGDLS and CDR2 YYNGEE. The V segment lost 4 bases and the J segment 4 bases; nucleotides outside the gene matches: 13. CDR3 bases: TGTGCCAGCAGCTCCCCCAGAAGCGGGGTGAGAGAGACCCAGTACTTC. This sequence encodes CASSSPRSGVRETQYF.

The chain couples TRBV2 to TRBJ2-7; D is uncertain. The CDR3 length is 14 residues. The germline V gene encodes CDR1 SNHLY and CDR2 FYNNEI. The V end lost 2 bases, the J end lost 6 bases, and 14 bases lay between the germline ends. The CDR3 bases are TGTGCCAGCAGTGAAATAGGACCACGAGGCGAGCAGTACTTC. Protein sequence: CASSEIGPRGEQYF.

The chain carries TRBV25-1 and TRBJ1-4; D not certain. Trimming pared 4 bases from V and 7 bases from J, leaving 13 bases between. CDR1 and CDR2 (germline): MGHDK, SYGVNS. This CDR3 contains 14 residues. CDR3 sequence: CASSGIADREKLFF. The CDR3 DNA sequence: TGTGCCAGCAGTGGGATTGCGGACCGTGAAAAACTGTTTTTT.

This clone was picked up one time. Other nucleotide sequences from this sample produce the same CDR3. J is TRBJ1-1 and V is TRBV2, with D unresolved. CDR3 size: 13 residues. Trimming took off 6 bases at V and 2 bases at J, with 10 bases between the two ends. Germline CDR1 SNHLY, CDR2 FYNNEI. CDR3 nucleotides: TGTGCCAGCAGAGCAGGACTTAACACTGAAGCTTTCTTT. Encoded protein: CASRAGLNTEAFF.

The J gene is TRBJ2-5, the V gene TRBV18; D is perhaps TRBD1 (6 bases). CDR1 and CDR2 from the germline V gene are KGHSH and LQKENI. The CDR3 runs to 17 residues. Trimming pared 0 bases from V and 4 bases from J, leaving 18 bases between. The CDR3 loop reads CASSPPVRGIIIETQYF. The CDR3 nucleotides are TGTGCCAGCTCACCACCCGTCAGGGGTATTATAATAGAGACCCAGTACTTC.

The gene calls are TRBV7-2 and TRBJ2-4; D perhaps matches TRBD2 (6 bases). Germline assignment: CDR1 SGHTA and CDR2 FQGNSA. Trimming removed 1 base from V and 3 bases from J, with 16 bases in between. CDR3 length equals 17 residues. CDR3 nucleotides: TGTGCCAGCAGCTTAGAATCCTGGGAGGACGACAAAAACATTCAGTACTTC. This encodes CASSLESWEDDKNIQYF. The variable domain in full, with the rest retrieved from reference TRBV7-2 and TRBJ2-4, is GAGVSQSPSNKVTEKGKDVELRCDPISGHTALYWYRQSLGQGLEFLIYFQGNSAPDKSGLPSDRFSAERTGGSVSTLTIQRTQQEDSAVYLCASSLESWEDDKNIQYFGAGTRLSVL.

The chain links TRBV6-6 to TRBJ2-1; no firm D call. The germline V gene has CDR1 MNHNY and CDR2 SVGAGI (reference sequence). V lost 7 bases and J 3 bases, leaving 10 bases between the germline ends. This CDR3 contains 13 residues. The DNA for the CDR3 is TGTGCCAGCAATTCCCGGTACTACAATGAGCAGTTCTTC. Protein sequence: CASNSRYYNEQFF.

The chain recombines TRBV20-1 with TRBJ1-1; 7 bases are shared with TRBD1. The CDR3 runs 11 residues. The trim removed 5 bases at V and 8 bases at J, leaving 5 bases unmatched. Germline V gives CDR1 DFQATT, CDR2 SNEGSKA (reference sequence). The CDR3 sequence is CSAGGTVEAFF. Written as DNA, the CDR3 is TGCAGTGCTGGGGGGACAGTAGAAGCTTTCTTT.